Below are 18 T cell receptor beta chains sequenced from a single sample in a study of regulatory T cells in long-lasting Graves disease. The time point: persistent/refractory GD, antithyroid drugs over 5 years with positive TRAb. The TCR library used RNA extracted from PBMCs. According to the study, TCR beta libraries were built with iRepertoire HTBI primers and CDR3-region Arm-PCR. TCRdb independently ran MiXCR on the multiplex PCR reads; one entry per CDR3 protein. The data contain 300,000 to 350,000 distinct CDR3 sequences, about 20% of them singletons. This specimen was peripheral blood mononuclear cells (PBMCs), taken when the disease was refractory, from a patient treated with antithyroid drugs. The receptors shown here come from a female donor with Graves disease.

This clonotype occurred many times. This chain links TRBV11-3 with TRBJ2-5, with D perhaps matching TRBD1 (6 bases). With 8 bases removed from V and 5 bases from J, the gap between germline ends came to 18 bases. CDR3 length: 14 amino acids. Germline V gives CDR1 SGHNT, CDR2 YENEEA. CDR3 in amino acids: CASAAGDPMETQYF. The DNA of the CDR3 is TGTGCCAGCGCAGCAGGGGACCCAATGGAGACCCAGTACTTC.

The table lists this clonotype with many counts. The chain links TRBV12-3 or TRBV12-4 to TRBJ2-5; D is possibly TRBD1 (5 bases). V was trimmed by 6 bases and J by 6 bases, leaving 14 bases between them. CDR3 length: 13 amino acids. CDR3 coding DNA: TGTGCCAGCAGAATAGGGGATACGAAGACCCAGTACTTC. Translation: CASRIGDTKTQYF.

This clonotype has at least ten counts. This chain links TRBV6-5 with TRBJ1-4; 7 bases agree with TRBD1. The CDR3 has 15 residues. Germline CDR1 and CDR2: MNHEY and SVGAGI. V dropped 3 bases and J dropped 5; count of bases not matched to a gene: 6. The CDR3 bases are TGTGCCAGCAGTTATTGGGACAGCAGCAATGAAAAACTGTTTTTT. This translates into CASSYWDSSNEKLFF.

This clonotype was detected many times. The CDR3 region has the DNA TGTGCCAGCAGTGATTACTACGAGCAGTACTTC. As protein: CASSDYYEQYF. This chain joins TRBV2 and TRBJ2-7; D gene unclear. Germline CDR1 reads SNHLY; CDR2 reads FYNNEI. This CDR3 is built from 11 residues. The V end lost 3 bases, the J end lost 3 bases, and 3 bases lay between the germline ends.

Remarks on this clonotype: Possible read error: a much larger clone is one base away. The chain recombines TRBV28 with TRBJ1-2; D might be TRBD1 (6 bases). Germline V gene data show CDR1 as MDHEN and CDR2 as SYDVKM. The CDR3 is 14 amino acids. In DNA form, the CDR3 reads TGTGCCAGCAGTACCAGGACAGCTAACTATGGCCACACCTTC. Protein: CASSTRTANYGHTF.

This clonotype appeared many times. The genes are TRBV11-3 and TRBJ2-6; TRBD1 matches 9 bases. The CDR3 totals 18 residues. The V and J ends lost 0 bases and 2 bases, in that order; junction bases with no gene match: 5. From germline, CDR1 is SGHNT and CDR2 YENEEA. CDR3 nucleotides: TGTGCCAGCAGCTTAGAGGGACAGGGCCTCGCTGGGGCCAACGTCCTGACTTTC. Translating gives CASSLEGQGLAGANVLTF.

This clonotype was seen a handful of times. The CDR3 spells CASSARQASSGEQYF. The CDR3 DNA sequence: TGTGCCAGCAGTGCCCGACAGGCTTCAAGTGGCGAGCAGTACTTC. This chain connects TRBV6-1 to TRBJ2-7; a weak D match, TRBD1 (6 bases). V was pared by 4 bases and J by 6 bases, with 19 bases between. The CDR3 runs 15 residues. The germline V gene has CDR1 MNHNS and CDR2 SASEGT.

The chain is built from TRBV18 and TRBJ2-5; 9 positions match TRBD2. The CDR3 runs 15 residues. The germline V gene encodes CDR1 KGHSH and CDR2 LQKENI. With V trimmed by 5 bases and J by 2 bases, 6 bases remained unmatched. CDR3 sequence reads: CASSSNAGGQETQYF. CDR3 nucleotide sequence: TGTGCCAGCTCATCCAACGCGGGGGGGCAAGAGACCCAGTACTTC.

This CDR3 is CASSQSASGGTSYEQYF. In DNA form, the CDR3 reads TGTGCCAGCAGCCAATCGGCCAGCGGGGGAACCTCCTACGAGCAGTACTTC. The J gene is TRBJ2-7, the V gene TRBV7-8, with TRBD2 identical over 8 bases. Germline CDR1 reads SGHVS; CDR2 reads FQNEAQ. J lost 0 bases, V lost 5 bases, and 12 bases had no gene match. The CDR3 is 17 residues long. Combining the CDR3 with reference TRBV7-8 and TRBJ2-7 gives the whole variable domain GAGVSQSPRYKVAKRGQDVALRCDPISGHVSLFWYQQALGQGPEFLTYFQNEAQLDKSGLPSDRFFAERPEGSVSTLKIQRTQQEDSAVYLCASSQSASGGTSYEQYFGPGTRLTVT.

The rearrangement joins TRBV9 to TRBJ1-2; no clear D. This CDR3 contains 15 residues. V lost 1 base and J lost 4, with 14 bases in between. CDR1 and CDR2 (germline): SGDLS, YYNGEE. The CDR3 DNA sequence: TGTGCCAGCAGCGTAAGCCGACGGGTGCTCTATGGCTACACCTTC. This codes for CASSVSRRVLYGYTF.

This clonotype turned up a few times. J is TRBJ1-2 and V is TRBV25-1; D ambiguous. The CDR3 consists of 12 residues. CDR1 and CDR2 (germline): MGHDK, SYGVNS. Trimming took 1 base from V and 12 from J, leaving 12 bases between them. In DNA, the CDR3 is TGTGCCAGCAGTGAATTTAACTTCCCGGACACCTTC. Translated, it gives CASSEFNFPDTF.

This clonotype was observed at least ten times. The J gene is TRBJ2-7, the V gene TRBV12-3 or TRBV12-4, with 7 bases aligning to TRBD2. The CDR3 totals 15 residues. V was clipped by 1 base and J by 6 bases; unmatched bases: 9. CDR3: CASSLEGGPWGEQYF. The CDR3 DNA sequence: TGTGCCAGCAGTTTAGAGGGAGGGCCTTGGGGCGAGCAGTACTTC.

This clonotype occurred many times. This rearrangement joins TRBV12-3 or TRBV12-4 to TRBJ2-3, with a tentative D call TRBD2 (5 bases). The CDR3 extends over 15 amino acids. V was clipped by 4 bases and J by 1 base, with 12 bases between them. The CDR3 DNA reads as TGTGCCAGCAGTTACGACTACCTGGGCACAGATACGCAGTATTTT. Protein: CASSYDYLGTDTQYF.

The CDR3 region is CASSLALQNTGELFF. The CDR3 nucleotides read TGCGCCAGCAGCTTGGCGCTTCAGAACACCGGGGAGCTGTTTTTT. The chain combines TRBV5-1 with TRBJ2-2; D not certain. Trimming removed 0 bases at V and 1 base at J, with 7 bases between. The CDR3 loop spans 15 amino acids. The germline CDR1 and CDR2 sequences are SGHRS and YFSETQ.

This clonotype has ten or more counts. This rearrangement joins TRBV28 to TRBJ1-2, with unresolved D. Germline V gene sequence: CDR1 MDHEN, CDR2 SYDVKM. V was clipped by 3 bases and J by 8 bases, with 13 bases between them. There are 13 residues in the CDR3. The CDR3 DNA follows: TGTGCCAGCAGTTTGGATCCACGGAACGGCTACACCTTC. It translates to CASSLDPRNGYTF.

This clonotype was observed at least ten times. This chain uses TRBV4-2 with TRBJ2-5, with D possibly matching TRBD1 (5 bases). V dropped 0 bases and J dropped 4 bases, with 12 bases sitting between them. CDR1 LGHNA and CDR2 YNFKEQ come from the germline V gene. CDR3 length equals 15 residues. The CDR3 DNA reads TGTGCCAGCAGCCAAGATAGGGGAAGTCGAGAGACCCAGTACTTC. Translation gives CASSQDRGSRETQYF.

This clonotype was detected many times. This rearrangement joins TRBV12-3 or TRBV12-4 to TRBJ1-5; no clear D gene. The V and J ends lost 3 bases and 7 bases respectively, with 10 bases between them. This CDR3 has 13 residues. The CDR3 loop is CASSFSVRQPQHF. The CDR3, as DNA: TGTGCCAGCAGTTTCTCAGTTAGGCAGCCCCAGCATTTT.

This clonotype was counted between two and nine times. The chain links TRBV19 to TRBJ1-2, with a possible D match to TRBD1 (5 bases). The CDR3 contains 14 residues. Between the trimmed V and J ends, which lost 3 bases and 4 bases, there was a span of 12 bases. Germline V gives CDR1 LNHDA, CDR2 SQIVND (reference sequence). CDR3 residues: CASSMGDGTYGYTF. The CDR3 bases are TGTGCCAGTAGTATGGGTGACGGGACCTATGGCTACACCTTC.